One T cell receptor (beta chain) is described in this entry. The data belong to a study of OX40 agonist ivuxolimab in advanced cancers. Study-wide context: Patients were treated with ivuxolimab, an agonistic anti-OX40 (CD134) antibody.

Clones were sequenced by immunoSEQ multiplex PCR, and TCRdb holds only the in-frame ones, with some missing. Counted here are 60,000 or so clones, almost 95% occurring once; the ten biggest clones make up roughly 20%. The CDR3 extends over 13 amino acids. Trimming left V 4 bases short and J 3 bases short, with 10 bases between. CDR1 is MGHRA, CDR2 YSYEKL, per germline. The TCR comes from an adult with an advanced solid tumor such as melanoma, head and neck, liver or kidney cancer. This chain uses TRBV4-1 with TRBJ2-7; perhaps TRBD2 as D (5 bases). The source material was CD4+ or CD8+ T cells sorted from blood, sampled in a trial of the OX40 agonist ivuxolimab. The CDR3 region has the DNA TGCGCCAGCAGCCCGGATCGGGACTACGAGCAGTACTTC. Protein: CASSPDRDYEQYF.